A selection of T cell receptor beta chains follows, all from one sample in a study of blood T cell repertoires in COVID-19. Data came from immunoSEQ multiplex PCR; TCRdb stores just in-frame clones and leaves some out. The table records roughly 150,000 clones, roughly 91% of them present only once. Sequencing was done on a sample of peripheral blood. The source of these receptors is a man younger than 35 with COVID-19, enrolled during active disease. CDR3s include the opening cysteine and the closing phenylalanine or tryptophan. D genes are given only for firm matches. Expanded clones are given a class, and other clones once, few, many or no size at all.

D,J,size,V,CDR3,DNA
TRBD1,TRBJ1-2,.,TRBV6-5,CASRTTGSGGYTF,TGTGCCAGCAGAACGACAGGGTCAGGGGGCTACACCTTC
TRBD1,TRBJ1-2,.,TRBV5-1,CASSTRTGSNYGYTF,TGCGCCAGCAGCACGAGGACAGGTTCCAACTATGGCTACACCTTC
.,TRBJ2-7,.,TRBV6-5,CASSYSWTAAYEQYF,TGTGCCAGCAGTTACTCCTGGACAGCCGCCTACGAGCAGTACTTC
TRBD1,TRBJ1-2,.,TRBV11-2,CASSLAGTGGLFTF,TGTGCCAGCAGCTTAGCCGGGACAGGGGGCTTGTTCACCTTC
.,TRBJ1-5,.,TRBV2,CASRPEYRTTTESNQPQHF,TGTGCCAGCAGACCAGAGTACCGAACGACGACAGAGAGCAATCAGCCCCAGCATTTT
.,TRBJ2-3,.,TRBV10-1,CASNTGLDTDTQYF,TGCGCCAGCAATACAGGGTTAGACACAGATACGCAGTATTTT
TRBD1,TRBJ1-2,.,TRBV28,CASSLRRTGRYGYTF,TGTGCCAGCAGTTTACGTAGGACAGGGCGGTATGGCTACACCTTC
.,TRBJ2-1,.,TRBV27,CASSFTADIYNEQFF,TGTGCCAGCAGTTTCACGGCAGACATCTACAATGAGCAGTTCTTC
.,TRBJ2-3,.,TRBV5-6,CASSRGPGSTDTQYF,TGTGCCAGCAGCAGGGGCCCAGGGAGCACAGATACGCAGTATTTT
TRBD1,TRBJ2-7,.,TRBV11-2,CASSLGTGAYEQYF,TGTGCCAGCAGCTTAGGGACAGGAGCCTACGAGCAGTACTTC
TRBD1,TRBJ1-4,.,TRBV19,CASWDRALSTNEKLLF,TGTGCCAGTTGGGACAGGGCGCTCTCAACTAATGAAAAACTGCTTTTT
.,TRBJ2-1,.,TRBV7-9,CASSLARAYNEQFF,TGTGCCAGCAGCTTAGCGAGGGCTTACAATGAGCAGTTCTTC
.,TRBJ1-2,few,TRBV27,CASSLFGGDGYTF,TGTGCCAGCAGTTTATTTGGGGGCGATGGCTACACCTTC
.,TRBJ2-1,.,TRBV23-1,CASSQFVTESVSGSNNEQFF,TGCGCCAGCAGTCAATTCGTAACGGAAAGCGTCTCGGGTAGTAACAATGAGCAGTTCTTC
.,TRBJ2-7,.,TRBV15,CATSRGRDSFYEQYF,TGTGCCACCAGCAGAGGACGCGACAGTTTTTACGAGCAGTACTTC
TRBD1,TRBJ2-7,.,TRBV11-2,CASTSWTGKYEQYF,TGTGCCAGCACTTCTTGGACAGGGAAATACGAGCAGTACTTC